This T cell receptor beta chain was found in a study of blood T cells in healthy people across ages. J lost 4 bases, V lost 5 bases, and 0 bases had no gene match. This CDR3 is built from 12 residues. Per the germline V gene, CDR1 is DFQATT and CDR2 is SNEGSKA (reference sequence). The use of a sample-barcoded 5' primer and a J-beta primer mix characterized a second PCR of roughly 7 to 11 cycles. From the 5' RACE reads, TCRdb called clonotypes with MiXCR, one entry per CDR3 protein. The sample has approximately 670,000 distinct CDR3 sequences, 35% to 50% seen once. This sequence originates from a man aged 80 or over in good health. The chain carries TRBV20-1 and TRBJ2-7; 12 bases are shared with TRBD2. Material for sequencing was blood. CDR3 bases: TGCAGTGCTGGACTAGCGGGATACGAGCAGTACTTC. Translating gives CSAGLAGYEQYF.